This T cell receptor (beta chain) was sequenced for a study of regulatory T cells in long-lasting Graves disease. Study summary: Persistent Graves' disease required over 5 years of antithyroid drugs and positive TSH receptor antibodies.

The CDR3 contains 14 residues. V gave up 4 bases and J gave up 6 bases; unmatched junction bases: 9. Germline lookup yields CDR1 DFQATT and CDR2 SNEGSKA (reference sequence). Many counts were recorded for this clonotype. Stated time point: persistent/refractory GD, antithyroid drugs over 5 years with positive TRAb. Following extraction of RNA from PBMCs, that RNA was used to make the TCR library. Arm-PCR of CDR3 regions with iRepertoire HTBI primers generated TCR beta libraries. TCRdb reprocessed the multiplex PCR reads via MiXCR and lists one record per CDR3 protein. The sample shows 350,000 to 450,000 distinct CDR3 sequences, roughly 20% of them seen only once.

The chain is built from TRBV20-1 and TRBJ2-7; TRBD2 matches 10 bases. This specimen consisted of peripheral blood mononuclear cells (PBMCs), obtained when the disease was refractory, from a patient treated with antithyroid drugs. This clonotype was obtained from a female donor with Graves disease. This chain's CDR3 is CSATLRTSGGEQYF. The CDR3 DNA reads TGCAGTGCTACACTTAGGACTAGCGGCGGCGAGCAGTACTTC.